The clone carrying this T cell receptor (beta chain) was seen at least ten times. The data derive from a study of molecular identifiers for immune sequencing clone quantification. There are 14 residues in the CDR3. In germline, CDR1 is DFQATT, CDR2 SNEGSKA (reference sequence). V lost 6 bases and J 0 bases, leaving 12 bases between the germline ends. TCRdb processed the PCR reads anew with MiXCR; each CDR3 protein has one entry. This table has over 600,000 distinct CDR3 sequences, 15% to 20% appearing once. The source of this sequence is a human donor in good health. Some libraries in this study had Jurkat cell RNA spiked in. J is TRBJ2-1 and V is TRBV20-1; D possibly corresponds to TRBD2 (6 bases). Sequenced input: naive CD8+ T cells from blood, with Jurkat cell RNA spiked in. Specified subset: FACS-sorted CD8+CD4-CCR7+CD45RA+ naive T cells. DNA for the CDR3: TGCAGTGCCCGCCGGAGGGACTCCTACAATGAGCAGTTCTTC. Translating gives CSARRRDSYNEQFF.